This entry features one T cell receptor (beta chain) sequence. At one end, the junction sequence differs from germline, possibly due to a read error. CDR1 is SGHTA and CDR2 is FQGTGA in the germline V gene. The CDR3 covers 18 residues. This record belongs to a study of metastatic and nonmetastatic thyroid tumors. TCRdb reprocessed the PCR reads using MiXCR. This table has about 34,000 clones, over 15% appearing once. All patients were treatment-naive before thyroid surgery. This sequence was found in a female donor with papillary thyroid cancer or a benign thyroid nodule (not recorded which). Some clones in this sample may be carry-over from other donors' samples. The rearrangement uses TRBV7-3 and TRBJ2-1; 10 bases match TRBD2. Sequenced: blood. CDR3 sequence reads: CVSSLSSSGRAGYNEQFF. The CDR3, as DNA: TGTGTCAGCAGCTTAAGTTCCAGCGGGAGGGCCGGATACAATGAGCAGTTCTTC.